This is a list of T cell receptor beta chains from one sample in a study of CD8+ T cells in alopecia areata. Measured with immunoSEQ multiplex PCR; TCRdb has only the in-frame clones, and not every one. Of roughly 220,000 clones listed, approximately 72% were seen once; the top ten hold 0.95% to 1.5%. This material consisted of CD4+ T cells sorted from blood, taken between weeks 44 and 45, from a patient treated with tofacitinib. The receptor set was obtained from a human donor with alopecia areata. Each CDR3 is given without its conserved first and last residue.

v_gene	len	j_gene	CDR3aa
TRBV29-1	11	TRBJ2-4	SVFIPSLGIQY
TRBV25-1	12	TRBJ1-1	ASSASTGNPTAF
TRBV30	10	TRBJ1-1	AWSELNTEAF
TRBV7-2	16	TRBJ2-3	ASSLATSSRRVTDTQY
TRBV6-1	10	TRBJ2-7	ASSETRREQY
TRBV29-1	11	TRBJ1-4	SGRDSHNEKLF
TRBV4-3	13	TRBJ2-7	ASSQGEGVSYEQY
TRBV2	12	TRBJ2-4	ASTKDSLRDIQY
TRBV7-2	13	TRBJ1-6	ASSLQSSYNSPLH
TRBV7-2	10	TRBJ2-5	ASSSSVETQY
TRBV29-1	9	TRBJ1-1	SVDSGPEAF
TRBV30	11	TRBJ1-3	AYHRASGNTIY
TRBV7-2	11	TRBJ2-5	ASTSGRPETQY
TRBV21-1	13	TRBJ1-1	ASSREALMNTEAF
TRBV6-1	13	TRBJ2-1	ASSEGTGSLNEQF
TRBV7-2	14	TRBJ1-5	ASSLPGTGTGQPQH
TRBV5-1	15	TRBJ2-7	ASSILPTGTVSYEQY
TRBV30	11	TRBJ1-5	ALARSSNQPQH
TRBV5-6	9	TRBJ2-1	ASSLSGEQF
TRBV29-1	14	TRBJ2-3	SVLPRLAGGQDTQY
TRBV11-3	10	TRBJ2-2	ASSSQSGELF
TRBV7-9	9	TRBJ2-7	ASSYRAEQY
TRBV29-1	11	TRBJ1-1	SVNRVLDTEAF
TRBV19	11	TRBJ1-2	ATTRGGLYGYT
TRBV2	13	TRBJ2-4	ASSERASRENIQY
TRBV4-3	15	TRBJ1-2	ASSQDRGYSDNYGYT
TRBV4-1	16	TRBJ1-6	ASSQEWDRLSYNSPLH
TRBV27	15	TRBJ1-6	ASSLYGSSNYNSPLH
TRBV7-2	14	TRBJ1-1	ASSLGSLGIYTEAF
TRBV19	14	TRBJ1-1	ASIMGTGGMNTEAF
TRBV29-1	12	TRBJ2-1	SAGQGSSYNEQF
TRBV10-3	11	TRBJ2-5	AISQLATETQY
TRBV5-6	10	TRBJ2-1	ASSLIGNEQF
TRBV2	12	TRBJ2-5	ASSDDRGRKTQY
TRBV5-1	10	TRBJ2-3	ASRSNTDTQY
TRBV11-2	14	TRBJ2-2	ASRALGLKNTGELF
TRBV29-1	13	TRBJ2-1	SVETPRSSYNEQF
TRBV7-2	11	TRBJ2-1	ASNLGGPVEQF
TRBV15	15	TRBJ2-6	ATSRDPRRSGANVLT
TRBV7-2	13	TRBJ2-5	ASSFLATAKETQY
TRBV6-5	13	TRBJ1-6	ASSYSVRDRSPLH
TRBV19	11	TRBJ1-5	ASSMDRGQPQH
TRBV29-1	12	TRBJ2-7	SVAGRASSYEQY
TRBV2	14	TRBJ1-4	ASSSGLEGRKEKLF
TRBV14	12	TRBJ2-5	ASSQDTGTETQY